This TCR beta chain was sequenced for a study of regulatory T cells in long-lasting Graves disease. This clonotype has at least ten counts. The sample's time point: newly diagnosed GD, antithyroid drugs for less than 3 months. PBMCs were the source of the RNA used for TCR sequencing. Patients came from an endocrinology department in Xi'an, China. With iRepertoire HTBI primers and Arm-PCR of CDR3 regions, TCR beta libraries were built. Via MiXCR, TCRdb re-called the multiplex PCR reads, giving one row per CDR3 protein. Of around 250,000 distinct CDR3 sequences in the sample, 20% were seen once. CDR3 size: 14 residues. V was pared by 6 bases and J by 4 bases, with 16 bases between. Germline lookup yields CDR1 MNHNS and CDR2 SASEGT.

This sample comprised peripheral blood mononuclear cells (PBMCs), obtained at new diagnosis, from a patient treated with antithyroid drugs. This receptor was obtained from a female donor with Graves disease. The chain recombines TRBV6-1 with TRBJ2-7; maybe TRBD1 (6 bases). The CDR3 here is CASRPRTADYEQYF. CDR3 sequence (DNA): TGTGCCAGCAGGCCTAGGACAGCCGATTACGAGCAGTACTTC.